The source of this T cell receptor beta chain is a study of cytomegalovirus exposure and HLA in healthy donors. Study findings and constraints: Analyses of presence and absence presupposed an approximately uniform sequencing depth across donors. Relative to equally common others, HLA-associated TCR beta chains showed greater clonal expansion in a later analysis. HLA alleles were associated with 17,000 or so TCR beta sequences in a later analysis at 0.05 false discovery rate. In a later analysis, donors in an Asian-associated ancestry cluster reportedly had fewer N-insertions in productive TCRs than the cohort mean.

CDR1 and CDR2 from the germline V gene are SEHNR and FQNEAQ (reference sequence). The V gene end was trimmed by 11 bases and the J gene end by 2 bases; junction bases not matched to a gene: 12. CDR3 length: 15 residues. This clone was detected only a few times. Its antigen is currently unknown. The PCR made use of 60 Vbeta and 13 Jbeta primers. TCRdb keeps only in-frame clones here, not all; method: immunoSEQ multiplex PCR. This table has some 110,000 clones, more than 9.5% appearing once. The receptor was derived from a man in his forties in good health and CMV-seropositive. This rearrangement joins TRBV7-9 to TRBJ2-3; 8 bases agree with TRBD2. The sequenced material came from PBMCs. CDR3 loop: CAQLIVAGLTDTQYF. CDR3 in DNA: TGTGCCCAGCTTATCGTAGCGGGACTCACAGATACGCAGTATTTT.